This TCR beta chain was identified during a study of blood T cell repertoires in COVID-19. This CDR3 is built from 17 residues. Trimming removed 4 bases from V and 3 bases from J; junction bases left unmatched: 10. Germline V lookup: CDR1 LNHNV, CDR2 YYDKDF (reference sequence). Sequencing used immunoSEQ multiplex PCR; TCRdb keeps in-frame clones, though not all of them. Among approximately 80,000 clones listed, roughly 85% were seen once. J is TRBJ1-5 and V is TRBV15; the match to TRBD1 covers 9 bases. The sequenced material came from peripheral blood. The source of this sequence is a man aged 50 or older with COVID-19, enrolled during active disease. The CDR3 sequence is CATSTQGQGRVNQPQHF. CDR3 DNA: TGTGCCACCAGCACCCAAGGACAGGGGAGGGTCAATCAGCCCCAGCATTTT.